This paragraph covers one TCR beta chain sequence. Just one base apart from a much larger clone, this may be a read error. Given the absence of the conserved phenylalanine or tryptophan at the CDR3 end, a read error is likely. Each CDR3 protein is one row after TCRdb ran MiXCR on the PCR reads. The sample lists about 65,000 distinct CDR3 sequences, about a fifth seen once, with about 1.6% in the top ten. The data originate from a study of molecular identifiers for immune sequencing clone quantification. The germline V gene has CDR1 MNHEY and CDR2 SVGAGI. CDR3 size: 13 residues. Trimming removed 5 bases at V and 3 bases at J, with 11 bases between.

Sequenced material: naive CD8+ T cells from blood, with Jurkat cell RNA spiked in. The subset was: FACS-sorted CD8+CD4-CCR7+CD45RA+ naive T cells. The chain is built from TRBV6-5 and TRBJ2-7; a possible D gene is TRBD2 (5 bases). This sequence originates from a human donor in good health. Some libraries in this study had Jurkat cell RNA spiked in. The CDR3 loop reads CASSLAIRYEQYS. The CDR3 region has the DNA TGTGCCAGCAGTCTAGCAATCCGCTACGAGCAGTACTCC.